This record covers a single TCR beta chain. The sample comes from a study of cytomegalovirus exposure and HLA in healthy donors. Losses at the gene ends were 0 bases for V and 3 bases for J; bases not matched to a gene: 0. Germline assignment: CDR1 SGDLS and CDR2 YYNGEE. The CDR3 has 15 residues. Researchers ran the PCR with 60 Vbeta and 13 Jbeta primers. Generated by immunoSEQ multiplex PCR, the TCRdb table keeps only in-frame clones and is missing some. The sample has 200,000 to 300,000 clones; 84% are singletons. This sequence joins TRBV9 and TRBJ1-6; 7 bases agree with TRBD1. The sequence was collected from a middle-aged woman in good health and CMV-seropositive. The sequenced sample was PBMCs. In nucleotides, the CDR3 is TGTGCCAGCAGCGTAGCAGGGGGCTATAATTCACCCCTCCACTTT. Amino acids: CASSVAGGYNSPLHF.